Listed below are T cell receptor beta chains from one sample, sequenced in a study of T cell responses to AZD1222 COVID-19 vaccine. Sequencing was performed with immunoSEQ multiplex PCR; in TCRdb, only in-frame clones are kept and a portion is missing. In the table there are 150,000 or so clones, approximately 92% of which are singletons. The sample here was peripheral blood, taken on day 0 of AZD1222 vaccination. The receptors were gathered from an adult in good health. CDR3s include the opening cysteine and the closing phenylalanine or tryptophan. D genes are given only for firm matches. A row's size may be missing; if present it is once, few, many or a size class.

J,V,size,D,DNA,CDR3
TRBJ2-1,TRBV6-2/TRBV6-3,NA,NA,TGTGCCAGCAGTCCCCCAGTCAATGAGCAGTTCTTC,CASSPPVNEQFF
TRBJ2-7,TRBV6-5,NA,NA,TGTGCCAGCAGTTACTCGAATGCAGGGATTCCCTACGAGCAGTACTTC,CASSYSNAGIPYEQYF
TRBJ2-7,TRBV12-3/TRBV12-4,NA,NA,TGTGCCAGCAGTTCGAGTTCTACAGAGCAGTACTTC,CASSSSSTEQYF
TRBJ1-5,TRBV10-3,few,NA,TGTGCCATCAACCGTGACAGCAATCAGCCCCAGCATTTT,CAINRDSNQPQHF
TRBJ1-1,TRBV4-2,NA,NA,TGTGCCAGCTTGAATCACCTCCCGACGGGTAGCACTGAAGCTTTCTTT,CASLNHLPTGSTEAFF
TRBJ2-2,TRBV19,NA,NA,TGTGCCAGTAGGGCAGGAACCCTAGGCCCAACAACCGGGGAGCTGTTTTTT,CASRAGTLGPTTGELFF
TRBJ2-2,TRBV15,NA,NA,TGTGCCACCAGCAGAGAAAAACTGAACACCGGGGAGCTGTTTTTT,CATSREKLNTGELFF
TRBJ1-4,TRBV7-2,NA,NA,TGTGCCAGCAGCTTAGAGGGGGGAATTAATGAAAAACTGTTTTTT,CASSLEGGINEKLFF
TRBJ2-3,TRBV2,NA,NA,TGTGCCAGCAGTGAAGCGCGTTCTTCTAGCACAGATACGCAGTATTTT,CASSEARSSSTDTQYF
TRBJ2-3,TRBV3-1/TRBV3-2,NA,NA,TGTGCCAGCAGCCAGGCCACAGATACGCAGTATTTT,CASSQATDTQYF
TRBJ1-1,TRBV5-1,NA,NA,TGCGCCAGCCGGGGGAGTAAAACTGAAGCTTTCTTT,CASRGSKTEAFF
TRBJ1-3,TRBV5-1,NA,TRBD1,TGCGCCAGCAGCTTAACAGGGGTACCGGGAAACACCATATATTTT,CASSLTGVPGNTIYF
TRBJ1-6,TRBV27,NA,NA,TGTGCCAGCAGTGAAGAGTATCAGACATTCAGCTCCTATAATTCACCCCTCCACTTT,CASSEEYQTFSSYNSPLHF
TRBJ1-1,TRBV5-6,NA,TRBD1,TGTGCCAGCAGCGCCGGACAGGCCAGCCTCGAAGCTTTCTTT,CASSAGQASLEAFF
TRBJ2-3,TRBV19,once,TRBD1,TGTGCCAGTAGTCCAGTTCGGACAGGGGCAGATACGCAGTATTTT,CASSPVRTGADTQYF
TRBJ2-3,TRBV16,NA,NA,TGTGCCAGCAGCCAACTATGGGATACGCAGTATTTT,CASSQLWDTQYF